These 20 T cell receptor beta chains came from one sample sequenced in a study of T cell repertoires in cytomegalovirus infection. From the reads, TCRdb called clonotypes with MiXCR, one entry per CDR3 protein. The sample has approximately 1,000,000 distinct CDR3 sequences, around 32% seen once. These TCRs' antigens remain unknown. This specimen was cultured CD8+ T cells from PBMCs, taken from culture after CMV antigen stimulation. These receptors originate from a human donor in good health (CMV status not recorded). Some clones in this sample may be carry-over from other donors' samples.

There are a few counts of this clonotype. The chain is built from TRBV7-8 and TRBJ2-7; D is perhaps TRBD1 or TRBD2 (6 bases each). V was trimmed by 3 bases and J by 0 bases, leaving 15 bases between them. Per the germline V gene, CDR1 is SGHVS and CDR2 is FQNEAQ. CDR3 length: 16 amino acids. The CDR3 is CASSFQGRINSYEQYF. Here the CDR3 DNA reads TGTGCCAGCAGCTTTCAGGGGAGGATAAACTCCTACGAGCAGTACTTC.

This chain links TRBV4-1 with TRBJ2-3, with a possible D match to TRBD1 (5 bases). The CDR3 spans 16 residues. Trimming left V 3 bases short and J 0 bases short, with 13 bases between. Germline loops: CDR1 MGHRA, CDR2 YSYEKL. Here the CDR3 reads CASSQVVRGSTDTQYF. The CDR3 nucleotides read TGCGCCAGCAGCCAGGTAGTAAGGGGAAGCACAGATACGCAGTATTTT.

A few counts support this clonotype. The J gene is TRBJ1-2, the V gene TRBV7-9, with a weak D call TRBD1 (6 bases). Germline loops: CDR1 SEHNR, CDR2 FQNEAQ (reference sequence). CDR3 length: 18 amino acids. V was cut by 5 bases and J by 4 bases, with 26 bases left in between. This CDR3 is CASSPSQLGQPRFYGYTF. CDR3 sequence (DNA): TGTGCCAGCAGCCCCTCCCAACTCGGACAGCCCCGGTTCTATGGCTACACCTTC.

The V gene is TRBV3-1, the J gene TRBJ2-3; D gene ambiguous. Trimming shortened V by 1 base and J by 2 bases, and 10 bases separated the two germline ends. CDR1 is LGHDT and CDR2 is YNNKEL in the germline V gene (reference sequence). The CDR3 loop spans 15 amino acids. The chain's CDR3 is CASSQGGLYTDTQYF. CDR3 nucleotide sequence: TGTGCCAGCAGCCAAGGCGGATTATACACAGATACGCAGTATTTT.

A remark on this clonotype: A junction end diverges from the germline sequence, so it may reflect a read error. The CDR3 reads CASSFRGMNTEASF. CDR3 nucleotides: TGTGCCAGCAGTTTCAGGGGCATGAACACTGAAGCTTCCTTT. V and J are TRBV12-3 or TRBV12-4 and TRBJ1-1; maybe TRBD1 (6 bases). The CDR3 runs to 14 residues.

This chain connects TRBV27 to TRBJ2-1; D is undetermined. CDR3 size: 13 residues. Germline V CDR1 and CDR2: MNHEY, SMNVEV (reference sequence). V was trimmed by 3 bases and J by 5 bases, leaving 8 bases between them. CDR3 DNA sequence: TGTGCCAGCAGTTTTGGGCACAACAATGAGCAGTTCTTC. This codes for CASSFGHNNEQFF.

This clonotype turned up a few times. The rearrangement links TRBV24-1 to TRBJ1-5, with D hard to call. From germline, CDR1 is KGHDR and CDR2 SFDVKD. V lost 7 bases to trimming and J lost 3 bases, with 18 bases between them. CDR3 length equals 16 residues. For the CDR3, the DNA is TGTGCCACCAGCCCTCGCAGACTAGGGAACAATCAGCCCCAGCATTTT. It yields the protein CATSPRRLGNNQPQHF.

V and J are TRBV4-2 and TRBJ2-2, with D perhaps assigned TRBD1 or TRBD2 (6 bases each). The CDR3 consists of 15 residues. V was cut by 4 bases and J by 4 bases, with 13 bases left in between. The germline CDR1 and CDR2 sequences are LGHNA and YNFKEQ. The CDR3 loop is CASSRARGATGELFF. DNA of the CDR3: TGTGCCAGCAGCCGGGCGAGGGGGGCCACCGGGGAGCTGTTTTTT.

This clonotype came up a few times. The chain has TRBV27 and TRBJ1-5; the D is unclear. V was cut by 4 bases and J by 4 bases, with 14 bases left in between. This CDR3 region has 15 residues. Germline lookup yields CDR1 MNHEY and CDR2 SMNVEV (reference sequence). CDR3 coding DNA: TGTGCCAGCAGTTGGGTCCCGGTCGAAAATCAGCCCCAGCATTTT. It encodes CASSWVPVENQPQHF.

For this clonotype: Possible read error: a much larger clone is one base away. The V call is TRBV7-2, the J call TRBJ2-3; D not certain. CDR3 length equals 13 residues. CDR1 is SGHTA, CDR2 FQGNSA, per germline. CDR3 sequence (DNA): TGTGTCAGCAGCTTAGAGGTTGCAGATACGCAGTATTTT. This gives the protein CVSSLEVADTQYF.

The rearrangement joins TRBV10-3 to TRBJ1-2, with TRBD1 identical over 7 bases. The CDR3 totals 13 residues. CDR1 is ENHRY and CDR2 is SYGVKD in the germline V gene. J lost 6 bases, V lost 2 bases, and 3 bases had no gene match. Here the CDR3 DNA reads TGTGCCATCAGTGAGCGGCAGGGGGATGGCTACACCTTC. Its protein product is CAISERQGDGYTF.

The chain joins TRBV29-1 to TRBJ1-2, with 7 bases fitting TRBD1. CDR3 length equals 15 residues. In germline, CDR1 is SQVTM, CDR2 ANQGSEA. V trimming: 3 bases; J trimming: 3 bases; junction bases outside the gene matches: 10. CDR3 in amino acids: CSVDQVPDRDYGYTF. The CDR3 DNA sequence: TGCAGCGTTGATCAAGTACCAGACAGGGACTATGGCTACACCTTC. Together with reference TRBV29-1 and TRBJ1-2, the CDR3 gives the full variable domain: SAVISQKPSRDICQRGTSLTIQCQVDSQVTMMFWYRQQPGQSLTLIATANQGSEATYESGFVIDKFPISRPNLTFSTLTVSNMSPEDSSIYLCSVDQVPDRDYGYTFGSGTRLTVV.

This clonotype occurred many times. This sequence joins TRBV7-9 and TRBJ1-2; D is perhaps TRBD1 (5 bases). Trimming pared 5 bases from V and 0 bases from J, leaving 10 bases between. The CDR3 covers 14 residues. CDR1 is SEHNR, CDR2 FQNEAQ, per germline (reference sequence). The CDR3 region has the DNA TGTGCCAGCAGCGGGGACGCTACTAACTATGGCTACACCTTC. The encoded protein is CASSGDATNYGYTF.

This rearrangement joins TRBV19 to TRBJ2-2; D gene ambiguous. V gave up 5 bases and J gave up 6 bases, with 13 bases separating them. Germline lookup yields CDR1 LNHDA and CDR2 SQIVND (reference sequence). This CDR3 comprises 14 residues. The CDR3 sequence is CASSELRRAGELFF. The CDR3, as DNA: TGTGCCAGTAGTGAACTTAGGAGAGCCGGGGAGCTGTTTTTT.

The V gene is TRBV12-5, the J gene TRBJ1-5; the D gene is possibly TRBD1 (6 bases). CDR1 LGHNT and CDR2 FRNRAP come from the germline V gene. The V gene lost 3 bases and the J gene lost 1 base, with 16 bases spanning the gap. The CDR3 consists of 17 residues. The CDR3 loop reads CASGFSSEGVSNQPQHF. CDR3 DNA sequence: TGTGCTAGTGGTTTTTCTTCTGAGGGGGTCAGCAATCAGCCCCAGCATTTT.

The chain links TRBV5-1 to TRBJ2-1, with D possibly being TRBD1 or TRBD2 (5 bases each). V was shortened by 4 bases and J by 6 bases, with 11 bases between the two germline ends. The CDR3 loop spans 13 amino acids. Germline CDR1 reads SGHRS; CDR2 reads YFSETQ. The DNA of the CDR3 is TGCGCCAGCAGCACGGGACCGCGCAATGAGCAGTTCTTC. Translated: CASSTGPRNEQFF.

This sequence joins TRBV12-3 or TRBV12-4 and TRBJ1-1, with unresolved D. Between the trimmed V and J ends, which lost 5 bases and 7 bases, there was a span of 11 bases. The CDR3 loop spans 12 amino acids. CDR3 in DNA: TGTGCCAGCAGTCCGGGCGTTATTGAAGCTTTCTTT. This sequence encodes CASSPGVIEAFF.

This clonotype turned up a few times. The CDR3 region has the DNA TGTGCCAGCAGTTACTCGACCGGACCCCGCGAGCAGTACTTC. Its protein is CASSYSTGPREQYF. V is TRBV6-6 and J is TRBJ2-7; D is undetermined. The CDR3 loop spans 14 amino acids. CDR1 is MNHNY, CDR2 SVGAGI, per germline (reference sequence). V dropped 0 bases and J dropped 6 bases, with 12 bases sitting between them.

This clonotype was counted between two and nine times. V gene TRBV12-5 combines with J gene TRBJ2-1, with 13 bases matching TRBD2. After removal of 5 bases from V and 0 bases from J, the junction contained 13 bases not matched to a gene. The CDR3 length is 20 residues. Germline V gives CDR1 LGHNT, CDR2 FRNRAP. The CDR3 DNA reads as TGTGCTAGTGGTGGTCTGGTCGCGACTAGCGGGGGGCCCTCCTACAATGAGCAGTTCTTC. It yields the protein CASGGLVATSGGPSYNEQFF.

This clonotype was counted a few times. The rearrangement uses TRBV6-5 and TRBJ2-1; TRBD1 aligns across 8 bases. The CDR3 spans 15 residues. The trim removed 5 bases at V and 4 bases at J, leaving 7 bases unmatched. Germline V CDR1 and CDR2: MNHEY, SVGAGI. The CDR3: CASSKTGTGYNEQFF. As DNA, the CDR3 is TGTGCCAGCAGTAAAACCGGGACAGGTTACAATGAGCAGTTCTTC.